This T cell receptor (beta chain) was sequenced for a study of T cells in Graves' hyperthyroidism and ophthalmopathy. Amplification of TCR beta CDR3 regions used RNA as the template. Primed by the HTBI set, a first-round RT-PCR was run on the TCR CDR3. Using its own MiXCR run on the multiplex PCR reads, TCRdb lists one record per CDR3 protein. The data show 250,000 to 400,000 distinct CDR3 sequences, roughly 15% seen once. There are many counts of this clonotype. The CDR3 is made up of 15 amino acids. Germline CDR1 is MNHNS and CDR2 is SASEGT. The V and J ends lost 2 bases and 0 bases respectively, with 8 bases between them.

Input material: blood. This receptor was taken from a woman aged 40-49 years with Graves' ophthalmopathy. V gene TRBV6-1 combines with J gene TRBJ1-3; weak D call: TRBD1 (5 bases). The DNA for the CDR3 is TGTGCCAGCAGTGAAATCGGGACCTCTGGAAACACCATATATTTT. It specifies CASSEIGTSGNTIYF.